The clone carrying this T cell receptor beta chain was recorded once. The sample comes from a study of blood T cell repertoires in COVID-19. Study as a whole: Acute-phase and convalescent COVID-19 samples originated in the United States, Italy and Spain.

Method: immunoSEQ multiplex PCR; TCRdb's copy keeps in-frame clones and lacks some. Of hundreds of thousands of clones listed, nearly 90% were seen once; the top ten hold about 12%. The V gene's germline CDR1 is MNHEY and CDR2 SVGAGI. This CDR3 has 15 residues. V was cut by 2 bases and J by 5 bases, with 13 bases left in between. The chain couples TRBV6-5 to TRBJ2-1; perhaps TRBD2 as D (5 bases). The sequence was obtained from a woman between 18 and 29 years old who had recovered from COVID-19. Material: peripheral blood. In DNA, the CDR3 is TGTGCCAGCAGTTACCTCGGACTGGTCGACAATGAGCAGTTCTTC. This translates into CASSYLGLVDNEQFF.